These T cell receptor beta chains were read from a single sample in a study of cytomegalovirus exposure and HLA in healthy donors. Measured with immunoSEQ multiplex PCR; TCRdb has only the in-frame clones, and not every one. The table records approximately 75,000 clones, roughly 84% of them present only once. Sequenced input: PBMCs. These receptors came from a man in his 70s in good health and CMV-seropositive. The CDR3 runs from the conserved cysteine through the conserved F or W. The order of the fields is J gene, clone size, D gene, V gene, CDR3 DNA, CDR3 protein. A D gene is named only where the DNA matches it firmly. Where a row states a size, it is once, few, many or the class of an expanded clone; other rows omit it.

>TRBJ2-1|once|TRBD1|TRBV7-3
TGTGCCAGCAGCTCTACAGGGGGGAATGAGCAGTTCTTC
CASSSTGGNEQFF
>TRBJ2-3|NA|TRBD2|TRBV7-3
TGTGCCAGCAGCCGAGCGGGAGGGGGCACAGATACGCAGTATTTT
CASSRAGGGTDTQYF
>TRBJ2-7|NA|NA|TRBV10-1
TGCGCCAGCAGTGAGTCCGGGGTAGGGTCCTACGAGCAGTACTTC
CASSESGVGSYEQYF
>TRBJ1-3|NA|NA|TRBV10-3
TGTGCCATCAGGGGGACATCTGGAAACACCATATATTTT
CAIRGTSGNTIYF
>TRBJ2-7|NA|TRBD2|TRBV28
TGTGCCAGCTATTCCCTGGGGGTAGCGGGAGGTACAAGCAACGAGCAGTACTTC
CASYSLGVAGGTSNEQYF
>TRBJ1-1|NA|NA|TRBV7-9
TGTGCCAGCGGCACCTGGGGCCTGAACACTGAAGCTTTCTTT
CASGTWGLNTEAFF
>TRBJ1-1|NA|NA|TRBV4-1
TGCGCCAGCAGCCAATACAGGGATCTAAACACTGAAGCTTTCTTT
CASSQYRDLNTEAFF
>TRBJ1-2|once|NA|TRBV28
TGTGCCAGCACCGGGACACAAGCTAACTATGGCTACACCTTC
CASTGTQANYGYTF
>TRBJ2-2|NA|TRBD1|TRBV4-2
TGTGCCAGCAGCCAAGATGGGACAGGGGGCTCCGGGGAGCTGTTTTTT
CASSQDGTGGSGELFF
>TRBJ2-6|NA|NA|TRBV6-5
TGTGCCAGCAGGGGCGGCGGTGGGGCCAACGTCCTGACCTTC
CASRGGGGANVLTF
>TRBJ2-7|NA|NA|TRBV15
TGTGCCACCAGCAGAGATCCGGGGGGCGTTGGAGCCTACGAGCAGTACTTC
CATSRDPGGVGAYEQYF
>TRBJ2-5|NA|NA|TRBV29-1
TGCAGCGTTGAGAGAGAGCACGCGACCCAGTACTTC
CSVEREHATQYF
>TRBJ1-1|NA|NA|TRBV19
TGTGCCAGTAGGGCCTTCGCGGGGGCGAACACTGAAGCTTTCTTT
CASRAFAGANTEAFF
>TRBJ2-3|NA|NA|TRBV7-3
TGTGCCAGCGGCGGGGACGCCAGAGATACGCAGTATTTT
CASGGDARDTQYF
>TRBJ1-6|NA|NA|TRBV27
TGTGCCAGCAGCCCAGGTTGGCATAAAAATTCACCCCTCCACTTT
CASSPGWHKNSPLHF
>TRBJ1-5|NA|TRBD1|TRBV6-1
TGTGCCAGCAGAGGACAGGACAATCAGCCCCAGCATTTT
CASRGQDNQPQHF
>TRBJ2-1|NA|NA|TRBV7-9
TGTGCCAGCAGCTCCACGGGAGCGAATGAGCAGTTCTTC
CASSSTGANEQFF
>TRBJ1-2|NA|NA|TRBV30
TGTGCCTTTTACTACTTCGATCACACCTTC
CAFYYFDHTF
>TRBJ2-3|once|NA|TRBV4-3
TGCGCCAGCAGCCAACCAGGGGCGTATACGCAGTATTTT
CASSQPGAYTQYF
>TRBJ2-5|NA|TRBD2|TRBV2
TGTGCCAGCAGCGACGGGGGGGCCGGGGAGACCCAGTACTTC
CASSDGGAGETQYF
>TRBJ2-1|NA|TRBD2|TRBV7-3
TGTGCCAGCAGCACTAGCGGGGGGGCTAGGGATGAGCAGTTCTTC
CASSTSGGARDEQFF
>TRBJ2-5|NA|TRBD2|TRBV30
TGTGCCTGGAGCGTGGGGCTAGCGGGAGAGACCCAGTACTTC
CAWSVGLAGETQYF
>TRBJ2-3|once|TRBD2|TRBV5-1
TGCGCCAGCAGCTTGTCTCTAGCGGGAGGTGGAGATACGCAGTATTTT
CASSLSLAGGGDTQYF
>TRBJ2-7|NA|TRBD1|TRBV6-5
TGTGCCAGCAGTTACTCGACAGGGGGCTACGAGCAGTACTTC
CASSYSTGGYEQYF
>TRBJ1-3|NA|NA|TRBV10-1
TGCGCCAGCAGTGAAGGGGCGGCTGGAAACACCATATATTTT
CASSEGAAGNTIYF
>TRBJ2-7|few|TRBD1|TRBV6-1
TGTGCCAGCAGTATAGGACAGGGGTTCTTCGAGCAGTACTTC
CASSIGQGFFEQYF
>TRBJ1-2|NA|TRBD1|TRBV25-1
TGTGCCAGCAGTGCGTTGACAGGGGACTATGGCTACACCTTC
CASSALTGDYGYTF
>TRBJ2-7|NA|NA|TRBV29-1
TGCAGCGTTACAGAGCAGTGGTACGAGCAGTACTTC
CSVTEQWYEQYF
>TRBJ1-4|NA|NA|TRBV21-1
TGTGCCAGCAGCACCCCCGACAGGGGGAAGGGTGCAACTAATGAAAAACTGTTTTTT
CASSTPDRGKGATNEKLFF
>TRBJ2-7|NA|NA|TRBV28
TGTGCCAGCAGTTTTCATCCGGGGTCGTACGAGCAGTACTTC
CASSFHPGSYEQYF
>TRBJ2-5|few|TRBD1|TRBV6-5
TGTGCCAGCAGTCTCGGGACAGGGCGGGAGACCCAGTACTTC
CASSLGTGRETQYF
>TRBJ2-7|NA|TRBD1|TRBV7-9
TGTTCCAGCAGCTGGGGACAGAGCACAGAGCAGTACTTC
CSSSWGQSTEQYF
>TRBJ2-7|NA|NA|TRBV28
TGTGCCAGCACTCCAGGGGCAGGGGACCACGAGCAGTACTTC
CASTPGAGDHEQYF
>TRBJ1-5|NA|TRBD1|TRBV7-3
TGTGCCAGCAGCGAGGGGGCCAATCAGCCCCAGCATTTT
CASSEGANQPQHF
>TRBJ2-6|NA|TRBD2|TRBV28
TGTGCCACCTCGGGGGCGAGCGGGAGGCGAATGAACGTCCTGACTTTC
CATSGASGRRMNVLTF
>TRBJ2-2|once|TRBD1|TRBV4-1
TGCGCCAGCAGCACAGGGGAGACCCTCTCCGGGGAGCTGTTTTTT
CASSTGETLSGELFF
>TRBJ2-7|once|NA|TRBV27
TGTGCCAGCAGCTACAGGGAGATGTCCTACGAGCAGTACTTC
CASSYREMSYEQYF
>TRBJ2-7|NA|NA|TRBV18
TGTGCCAGCTCACTAGCAGGGGAGGGGCTGGTCTACGAGCAGTACTTC
CASSLAGEGLVYEQYF
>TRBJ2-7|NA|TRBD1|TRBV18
TGTGCCAGCTCACCGTCGACAGGGTGGGGCTACGAGCAGTACTTC
CASSPSTGWGYEQYF
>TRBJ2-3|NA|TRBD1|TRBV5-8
TGTGCCAGCAGGGACAGGGTCTCGGATACGCAGTATTTT
CASRDRVSDTQYF
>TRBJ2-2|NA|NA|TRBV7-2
TGTGCCAGCAGCCCCGGGGTCCTAGCCTACACCGGGGAGCTGTTTTTT
CASSPGVLAYTGELFF
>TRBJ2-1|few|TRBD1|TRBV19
TGTGCCAGTATTAGGGACAGGGGGTCCCACAATGAGCAGTTCTTC
CASIRDRGSHNEQFF